This T cell receptor beta chain derives from a study of blood T cells in healthy people across ages. The study, taken as a whole, reports: It was held that the diversity estimates obtained from one million T cells were underestimates. Donors of long life had a larger count of naive CD4+ cells and greater diversity than aged donors. Older individuals had lower TCR beta diversity per million T cells (the decline was roughly linear).

The germline CDR1 and CDR2 sequences are MNHEY and SVGEGT. CDR3 length: 14 residues. Worth noting for this clonotype: Its antigen is as yet unknown.

Through a sample-barcoded 5' primer and a J-beta primer mix, a second PCR was run for roughly 7 to 11 cycles. Each CDR3 protein gets one entry after TCRdb re-called the 5' RACE reads with MiXCR. The repertoire consists of 780,000 or so distinct CDR3 sequences, with around 25% occurring once and the leading ten covering 3% to 4%. The data were also submitted as part of a second study, on T cells of mothers and their children. That publication notes: Donation came from three healthy Caucasian mothers together with their six children.

Sequencing was done on a sample of blood. The clonotype was recovered from a boy under 18 in good health. The chain has TRBV6-2 or TRBV6-3 and TRBJ2-1; D unclear. The assigned J gene may be wrong: the sequence end matches TRBJ2-7 better. The CDR3 coding sequence is TGTGCCAGCAGCCCAGACGTATGGACCTACGAGCAGTACTTC. This gives the protein CASSPDVWTYEQYF.